This record looks at one T cell receptor beta chain sequence and its context. CDR1 is ENHRY, CDR2 SYGVKD, per germline. V was pared by 6 bases and J by 4 bases, with 5 bases of the junction left unmatched. CDR3 length: 14 amino acids. This entry belongs to a study of long-term antiretroviral therapy in people with HIV. In each sample, about 0.9-10 million cryopreserved PBMC were present before DNA extraction. The assay, immunoSEQ v3.0, was run at survey level. Only in-frame clones appear in the TCRdb table, and some are missing; sequencing was by immunoSEQ multiplex PCR. The sample contains around 30,000 clones, roughly 73% of which appear only once.

Source: unsorted PBMCs, taken 1.5 years before starting antiretroviral therapy. This chain links TRBV10-3 with TRBJ2-1; 8 bases agree with TRBD1. The TCR was taken from a man in his late teens or twenties with HIV. The CDR3 coding sequence is TGTGCCATCAGCCCGGGACAGGCATACAATGAGCAGTTCTTC. Protein sequence: CAISPGQAYNEQFF.